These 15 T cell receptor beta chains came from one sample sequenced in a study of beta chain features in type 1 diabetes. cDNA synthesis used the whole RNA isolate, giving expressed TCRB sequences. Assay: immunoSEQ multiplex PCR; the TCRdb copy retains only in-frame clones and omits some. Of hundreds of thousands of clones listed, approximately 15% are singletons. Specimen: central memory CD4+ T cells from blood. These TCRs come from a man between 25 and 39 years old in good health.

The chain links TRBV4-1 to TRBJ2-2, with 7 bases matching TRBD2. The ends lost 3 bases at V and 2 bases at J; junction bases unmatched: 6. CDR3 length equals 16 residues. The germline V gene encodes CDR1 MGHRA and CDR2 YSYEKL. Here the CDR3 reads CASSQTSSRNTGELFF. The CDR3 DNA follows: TGCGCCAGCAGCCAGACTAGCAGCAGAAACACCGGGGAGCTGTTTTTT.

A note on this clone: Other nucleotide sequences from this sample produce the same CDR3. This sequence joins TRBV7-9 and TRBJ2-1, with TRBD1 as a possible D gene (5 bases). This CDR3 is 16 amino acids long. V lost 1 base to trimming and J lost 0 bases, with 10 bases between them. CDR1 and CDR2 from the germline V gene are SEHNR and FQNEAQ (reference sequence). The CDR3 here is CASSLGGPSSYNEQFF. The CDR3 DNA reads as TGTGCCAGCAGCTTAGGGGGCCCTAGCTCCTACAATGAGCAGTTCTTC.

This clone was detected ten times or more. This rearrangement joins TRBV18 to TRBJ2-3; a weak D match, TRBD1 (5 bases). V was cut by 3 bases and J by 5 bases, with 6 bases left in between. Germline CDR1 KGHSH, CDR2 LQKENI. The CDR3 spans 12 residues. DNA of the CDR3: TGTGCCAGCTCACCCCAGGGAGATACGCAGTATTTT. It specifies CASSPQGDTQYF. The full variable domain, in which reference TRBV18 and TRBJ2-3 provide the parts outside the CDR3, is NAGVMQNPRHLVRRRGQEARLRCSPMKGHSHVYWYRQLPEEGLKFMVYLQKENIIDESGMPKERFSAEFPKEGPSILRIQQVVRGDSAAYFCASSPQGDTQYFGPGTRLTVL.

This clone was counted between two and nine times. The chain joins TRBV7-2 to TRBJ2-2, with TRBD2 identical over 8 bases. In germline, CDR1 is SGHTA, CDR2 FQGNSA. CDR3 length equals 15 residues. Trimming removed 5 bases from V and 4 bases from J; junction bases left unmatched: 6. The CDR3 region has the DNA TGTGCCAGCAGCCCGAGCGGGAGAGGCACCGGGGAGCTGTTTTTT. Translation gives CASSPSGRGTGELFF. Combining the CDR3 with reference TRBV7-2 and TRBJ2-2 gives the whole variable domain GAGVSQSPSNKVTEKGKDVELRCDPISGHTALYWYRQSLGQGLEFLIYFQGNSAPDKSGLPSDRFSAERTGGSVSTLTIQRTQQEDSAVYLCASSPSGRGTGELFFGEGSRLTVL.

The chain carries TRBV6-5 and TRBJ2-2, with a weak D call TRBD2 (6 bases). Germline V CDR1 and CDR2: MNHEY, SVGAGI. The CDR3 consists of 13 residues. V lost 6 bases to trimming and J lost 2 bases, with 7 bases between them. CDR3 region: CASRDYNTGELFF. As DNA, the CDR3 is TGTGCCAGCAGGGACTATAACACCGGGGAGCTGTTTTTT.

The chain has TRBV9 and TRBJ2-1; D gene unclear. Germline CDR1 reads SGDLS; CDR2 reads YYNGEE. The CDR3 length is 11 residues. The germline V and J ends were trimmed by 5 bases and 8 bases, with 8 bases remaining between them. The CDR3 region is CASSLVDEQFF. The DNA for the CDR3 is TGTGCCAGCAGTTTAGTGGATGAGCAGTTCTTC.

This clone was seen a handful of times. The CDR3 bases are TGTGCCAGCAGCCATAGACTAGCGGGGGGCCGAAGGAGAGAGACCCAGTACTTC. It encodes CASSHRLAGGRRRETQYF. The rearrangement uses TRBV7-9 and TRBJ2-5; TRBD2 aligns across 13 bases. CDR3 length: 18 residues. CDR1 and CDR2 from the germline V gene are SEHNR and FQNEAQ (reference sequence). J lost 4 bases, V lost 5 bases, and 13 bases had no gene match.

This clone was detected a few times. This chain's CDR3 is CASSLAASKGEQYF. The CDR3, as DNA: TGTGCCAGCAGCTTGGCGGCATCAAAGGGGGAGCAGTACTTC. The J gene is TRBJ2-7, the V gene TRBV7-9, with D tentatively TRBD1 (5 bases). Looked up from germline, CDR1 is SEHNR and CDR2 is FQNEAQ (reference sequence). The CDR3 sequence is 14 residues long. V was shortened by 3 bases and J by 7 bases, with 16 bases between the two germline ends.

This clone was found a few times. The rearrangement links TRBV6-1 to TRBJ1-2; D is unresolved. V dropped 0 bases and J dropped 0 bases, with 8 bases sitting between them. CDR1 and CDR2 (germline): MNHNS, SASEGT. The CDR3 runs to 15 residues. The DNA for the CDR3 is TGTGCCAGCAGTGAAGCATCGAGGGCTAACTATGGCTACACCTTC. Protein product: CASSEASRANYGYTF.

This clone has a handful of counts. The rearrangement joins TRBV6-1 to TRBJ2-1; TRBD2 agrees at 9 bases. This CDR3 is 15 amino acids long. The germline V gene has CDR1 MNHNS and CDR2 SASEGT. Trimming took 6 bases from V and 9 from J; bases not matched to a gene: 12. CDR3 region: CASRRDGQRGAEQFF. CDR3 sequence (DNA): TGTGCCAGCAGGAGGGATGGCCAGCGGGGGGCTGAGCAGTTCTTC.

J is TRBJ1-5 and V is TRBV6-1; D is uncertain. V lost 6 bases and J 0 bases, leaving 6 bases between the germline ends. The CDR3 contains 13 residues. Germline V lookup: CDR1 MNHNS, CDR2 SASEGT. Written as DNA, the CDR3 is TGTGCCAGCAGGTCTGATAGCAATCAGCCCCAGCATTTT. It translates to CASRSDSNQPQHF.

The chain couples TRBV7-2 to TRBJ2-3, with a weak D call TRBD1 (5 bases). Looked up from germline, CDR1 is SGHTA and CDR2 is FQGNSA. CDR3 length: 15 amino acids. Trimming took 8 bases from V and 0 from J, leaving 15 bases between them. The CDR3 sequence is CASGRGLHSTDTQYF. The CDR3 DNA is TGTGCCAGCGGAAGGGGTCTCCATAGCACAGATACGCAGTATTTT. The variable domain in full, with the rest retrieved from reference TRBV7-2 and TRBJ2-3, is GAGVSQSPSNKVTEKGKDVELRCDPISGHTALYWYRQSLGQGLEFLIYFQGNSAPDKSGLPSDRFSAERTGGSVSTLTIQRTQQEDSAVYLCASGRGLHSTDTQYFGPGTRLTVL.

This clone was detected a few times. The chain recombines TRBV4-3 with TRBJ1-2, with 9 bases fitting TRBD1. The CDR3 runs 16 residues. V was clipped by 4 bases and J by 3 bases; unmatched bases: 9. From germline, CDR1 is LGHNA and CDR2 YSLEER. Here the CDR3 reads CASSPSRTGAYYGYTF. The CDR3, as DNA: TGCGCCAGCAGCCCTTCCAGGACAGGGGCGTACTATGGCTACACCTTC.

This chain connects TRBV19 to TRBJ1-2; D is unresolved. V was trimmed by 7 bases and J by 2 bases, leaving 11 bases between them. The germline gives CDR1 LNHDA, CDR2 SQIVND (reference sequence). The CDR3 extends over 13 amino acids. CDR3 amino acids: CASTGVGNYGYTF. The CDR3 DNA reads TGTGCCAGTACTGGGGTAGGAAACTATGGCTACACCTTC.

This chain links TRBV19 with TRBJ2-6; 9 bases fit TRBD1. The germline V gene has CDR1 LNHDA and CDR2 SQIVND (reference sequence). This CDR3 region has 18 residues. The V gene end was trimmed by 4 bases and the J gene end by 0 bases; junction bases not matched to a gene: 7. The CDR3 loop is CASSTSWTGVSGANVLTF. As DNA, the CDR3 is TGTGCCAGTAGTACCTCGTGGACAGGGGTCTCTGGGGCCAACGTCCTGACTTTC. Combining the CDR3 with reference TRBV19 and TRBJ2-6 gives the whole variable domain DGGITQSPKYLFRKEGQNVTLSCEQNLNHDAMYWYRQDPGQGLRLIYYSQIVNDFQKGDIAEGYSVSREKKESFPLTVTSAQKNPTAFYLCASSTSWTGVSGANVLTFGAGSRLTVL.